The 10 T cell receptor beta chains below were found in one sample sequenced in a study of T-cell reconstitution after alpha-beta-depleted transplantation in children (TCRdb year 2016). The treatment or condition label, read with the paper, signifies: allogeneic hematopoietic cell transplantation with graft depleted of TCRalphabeta T cells and CD19 B cells. Library creation used PCR. Instrument used: Illumina HiSeq 2500. TCR libraries were prepared with molecular barcoding, using unique molecular identifiers to normalize TCRbeta repertoire quantification. TCRdb itself trimmed the public reads at Q25 with fastp, ran MiXCR and retained productive beta chains. Records with the same CDR3 protein are collapsed into one entry carrying the most frequent genes and DNA. Present in this sample are around 370,000 distinct CDR3 sequences, roughly 17% of which were seen just once. The ten largest clones represent 35% to 50% of the sample.

The sample in question was PBMCs, mostly from graft donor cells, obtained 360 days after TCRalphabeta/CD19-depleted stem cell transplant. These receptors came from a male patient under 10 years old who had a stem cell transplant for acute lymphoblastic leukemia, so the T cells may come from the graft donor.

The rearrangement uses TRBV20-1 and TRBJ2-3; 10 nucleotides align to TRBD2. The trim removed 6 bases at V and 5 bases at J, leaving 11 bases unmatched. The CDR3 consists of 15 residues. Per the germline V gene, CDR1 is DFQATT and CDR2 is SNEGSKA (reference sequence). In DNA form, the CDR3 reads TGCAGTGCCTCAGCGGGAGGGGTAGGAGGAGATACGCAGTATTTT. Encoded protein: CSASAGGVGGDTQYF.

This clonotype was picked up a small number of times. The chain joins TRBV4-3 to TRBJ2-7; D not resolved. Between the trimmed V and J ends, which lost 5 bases and 5 bases, there was a span of 19 bases. The CDR3 has 15 amino acids. Germline-derived CDR1 and CDR2 are LGHNA and YSLEER. CDR3 protein: CASSWQGPRLDEQYF. CDR3 nucleotides: TGCGCCAGCAGCTGGCAAGGGCCGAGATTAGACGAGCAGTACTTC.

This clonotype was observed a handful of times. This chain joins TRBV6-5 and TRBJ2-7; D is uncertain. This CDR3 region has 14 residues. The germline CDR1 and CDR2 sequences are MNHEY and SVGAGI. Trimming took off 10 bases at V and 5 bases at J, with 21 bases between the two ends. CDR3 DNA: TGTGCCACTCGCCGGGCCGCCGCCGGAAACGAGCAGTACTTC. It codes for CATRRAAAGNEQYF.

This chain links TRBV4-2 with TRBJ2-7; 9 bases fit TRBD2. Germline CDR1 is LGHNA and CDR2 is YNFKEQ. Trimming removed 4 bases from V and 4 bases from J; junction bases left unmatched: 11. This CDR3 has 16 amino acids. The CDR3: CASSRVWTSESYEQYF. The CDR3 DNA follows: TGTGCCAGCAGCCGGGTTTGGACTAGCGAGTCATACGAGCAGTACTTC.

The sample holds a few counts of this clonotype. This chain uses TRBV6-5 with TRBJ2-1, with D possibly TRBD1 on 5 matching bases. The CDR3 is made up of 15 amino acids. Germline CDR1 reads MNHEY; CDR2 reads SVGAGI. The germline V and J ends were trimmed by 2 bases and 7 bases, with 15 bases remaining between them. The CDR3 sequence: CASSYDSSGRNEQFF. The DNA for the CDR3 is TGTGCCAGCAGTTACGACAGCTCAGGGCGGAATGAGCAGTTCTTC.

For the CDR3, the DNA is TGTGCCAGCAGCGTAGGCTCTCGGACTAGCGTCGGGGAGCAGTTCTTC. Translated: CASSVGSRTSVGEQFF. The chain combines TRBV9 with TRBJ2-1, with 9 bases identical to TRBD2. CDR3 length: 16 amino acids. Germline-derived CDR1 and CDR2 are SGDLS and YYNGEE. The ends lost 0 bases at V and 10 bases at J; junction bases unmatched: 11.

There are many counts of this clonotype. In nucleotides, the CDR3 is TGTGCCACCAGCAGACTAGGGCAGCGGAGCTCTGGAAACACCATATATTTT. As protein: CATSRLGQRSSGNTIYF. The V gene is TRBV15, the J gene TRBJ1-3; D remains unclear. Trimming took 2 bases from V and 0 from J, leaving 14 bases between them. This CDR3 comprises 17 residues. Germline V lookup: CDR1 LNHNV, CDR2 YYDKDF (reference sequence).

The rearrangement uses TRBV5-6 and TRBJ1-2; D may be TRBD1 (5 bases). This CDR3 region has 13 residues. Germline CDR1 is SGHDT and CDR2 is YYEEEE. Trimming pared 4 bases from V and 5 bases from J, leaving 12 bases between. CDR3 in DNA: TGTGCCAGCAGCGCGAGGACACCTTATGGCTACACCTTC. Translated, it gives CASSARTPYGYTF.

The chain uses TRBV7-2 and TRBJ2-1; 9 bases map to TRBD2. Per germline, CDR1 SGHTA and CDR2 FQGNSA. The CDR3 is 18 amino acids. Trimming cost V 2 bases and J 7 bases; bases outside gene matches: 15. CDR3: CASSLRSPGTSWGNEQFF. In DNA, the CDR3 is TGTGCCAGCAGCTTACGGTCCCCCGGGACTAGCTGGGGGAATGAGCAGTTCTTC.

The chain has TRBV6-2 or TRBV6-3 and TRBJ2-1; D unclear. Germline lookup yields CDR1 MNHEY and CDR2 SVGEGT. Trimming shortened V by 2 bases and J by 8 bases, and 13 bases separated the two germline ends. This CDR3 contains 14 residues. This chain's CDR3 is CASSYGHRLDEQFF. CDR3 coding DNA: TGTGCCAGCAGTTACGGTCACCGACTGGATGAGCAGTTCTTC.